This is a list of T cell receptor beta chains from one sample in a study of blood T cell repertoires in COVID-19. Generated by immunoSEQ multiplex PCR, the TCRdb table keeps only in-frame clones and is missing some. The sample has roughly 110,000 clones; about 87% are singletons. The source material was peripheral blood. The receptors were sampled from a man aged 50 to 59 with active or convalescent COVID-19. Each CDR3 is given with its conserved first and last residue. Each record gives: clone size, J gene, D gene, V gene, CDR3 length, CDR3 protein, CDR3 DNA. D genes are given only for firm matches. Clone size, where shown, is once, few, many, or a class for clones that have expanded.

NA TRBJ2-7 NA TRBV5-5 14 CASSLGHHSYEQYF TGTGCCAGCAGCCTGGGACACCACTCCTACGAGCAGTACTTC
NA TRBJ1-1 NA TRBV10-2 14 CASSDPGRGKEAFF TGCGCCAGCAGTGATCCGGGGAGGGGGAAGGAAGCTTTCTTT
NA TRBJ2-1 NA TRBV4-1 19 CASSQEETAYSSSYNEQFF TGCGCCAGCAGCCAAGAAGAGACAGCCTATAGTAGCTCCTACAATGAGCAGTTCTTC
NA TRBJ1-5 NA TRBV7-2 15 CASSLDRWMHQPQHF TGTGCCAGCAGCTTAGACAGGTGGATGCATCAGCCCCAGCATTTT
NA TRBJ2-7 NA TRBV12-3/TRBV12-4 12 CASSLLERERYF TGTGCCAGCAGTTTGTTGGAGAGGGAGCGGTACTTC
NA TRBJ1-1 NA TRBV19 13 CASRLQGGTEAFF TGTGCCAGTAGATTACAGGGTGGCACTGAAGCTTTCTTT
NA TRBJ2-2 TRBD1 TRBV19 17 CASSIDLETGVTGELFF TGTGCCAGTAGTATAGATCTGGAGACAGGGGTCACCGGGGAGCTGTTTTTT
NA TRBJ2-5 NA TRBV24-1 13 CATSDVTAETQYF TGTGCCACCAGTGATGTGACAGCAGAGACCCAGTACTTC
few TRBJ1-3 NA TRBV20-1 14 CSASPTVPGNTIYF TGCAGTGCTAGTCCTACAGTTCCTGGAAACACCATATATTTT
NA TRBJ1-5 TRBD1 TRBV7-2 16 CASSLEHTRGNQPQHF TGTGCCAGCAGCTTGGAGCATACCAGGGGGAATCAGCCCCAGCATTTT
NA TRBJ1-1 NA TRBV30 14 CAWSFDSRNIEAFF TGTGCCTGGAGTTTCGACAGTAGGAATATTGAAGCTTTCTTT
NA TRBJ2-7 TRBD2 TRBV4-1 15 CASSQVPAGPYEQYF TGCGCCAGCAGCCAAGTCCCAGCGGGGCCCTACGAGCAGTACTTC
NA TRBJ2-7 NA TRBV1 17 CTSSQERALAGYYEQYF TGCACCAGCAGCCAAGAGCGGGCACTAGCGGGTTACTACGAGCAGTACTTC
NA TRBJ2-2 TRBD1 TRBV6-5 15 CASSYLTGGTGELFF TGTGCCAGCAGTTACCTTACAGGGGGCACCGGGGAGCTGTTTTTT
NA TRBJ2-1 NA TRBV28 14 CASSLWEGNNEQFF TGTGCCAGCAGTTTATGGGAGGGGAACAATGAGCAGTTCTTC
NA TRBJ1-5 NA TRBV5-8 17 CASSLATTPGMDQPQHF TGTGCCAGCAGCTTGGCGACCACACCAGGGATGGATCAGCCCCAGCATTTT
NA TRBJ2-5 NA TRBV28 14 CASSFRDNQETQYF TGTGCCAGCAGTTTCAGGGACAATCAAGAGACCCAGTACTTC
NA TRBJ2-3 NA TRBV19 12 CATAPDWYTQYF TGTGCCACCGCTCCGGACTGGTATACGCAGTATTTT
once TRBJ1-2 NA TRBV29-1 13 CSVEGRSPAGYTF TGCAGCGTTGAAGGAAGGAGTCCGGCCGGCTACACCTTC
NA TRBJ1-1 NA TRBV19 14 CASSQNRDGAEAFF TGTGCCAGTAGTCAAAACAGGGACGGAGCTGAAGCTTTCTTT
NA TRBJ1-3 NA TRBV6-1 13 CASSENPLNTIYF TGTGCCAGCAGCGAGAACCCATTAAACACCATATATTTT
NA TRBJ2-7 TRBD2 TRBV10-3 13 CATRLAGGYEQYF TGTGCCACCCGACTAGCGGGAGGATACGAGCAGTACTTC
NA TRBJ2-1 NA TRBV27 14 CASSLGAGDNEQFF TGTGCCAGCAGTTTGGGGGCAGGAGACAATGAGCAGTTCTTC
few TRBJ1-5 NA TRBV19 15 CASSMRGNSNQPQHF TGTGCCAGTAGTATGCGAGGGAATAGCAATCAGCCCCAGCATTTT
NA TRBJ1-5 TRBD1 TRBV10-3 13 CAIGQGSNQPQHF TGTGCCATCGGACAGGGAAGCAATCAGCCCCAGCATTTT
once TRBJ2-5 NA TRBV5-1 15 CASSRRGPGQETQYF TGCGCCAGCAGCCGCCGTGGACCGGGGCAAGAGACCCAGTACTTC
once TRBJ2-1 NA TRBV14 16 CASSQVSGAYRNEQFF TGTGCCAGCAGCCAAGTGTCGGGAGCATATCGGAATGAGCAGTTCTTC
NA TRBJ2-7 TRBD1 TRBV27 14 CASSLSGTESEQYF TGTGCCAGCAGTTTATCAGGGACAGAGTCCGAGCAGTACTTC
NA TRBJ2-1 NA TRBV6-5 12 CASSDRGNEQFF TGTGCCAGCAGCGACCGGGGCAATGAGCAGTTCTTC
NA TRBJ2-1 TRBD1 TRBV7-9 16 CASSLEGTGGRNEQFF TGTGCCAGCAGCTTAGAAGGGACAGGGGGCCGGAATGAGCAGTTCTTC
NA TRBJ2-2 TRBD1 TRBV6-4 13 CASGGQGTGELFF TGTGCCAGCGGGGGACAGGGCACCGGGGAGCTGTTTTTT
once TRBJ2-2 TRBD2 TRBV7-9 15 CASSWGLAGGGELFF TGTGCCAGCAGCTGGGGACTAGCGGGAGGCGGGGAGCTGTTTTTT
NA TRBJ1-6 TRBD1 TRBV2 16 CASSEGVGQARSPLHF TGTGCCAGCAGTGAGGGAGTAGGACAGGCCCGTTCACCCCTCCACTTT
NA TRBJ2-1 NA TRBV5-1 17 CASSLSGFGRSYNEQFF TGCGCCAGCAGCTTGTCGGGGTTCGGCCGCTCGTACAATGAGCAGTTCTTC
NA TRBJ1-1 NA TRBV10-3 15 CAISADISLGTEAFF TGTGCCATCAGTGCCGACATCTCTCTGGGCACTGAAGCTTTCTTT
NA TRBJ2-3 NA TRBV4-2 15 CASSQEVRGPDTQYF TGTGCCAGCAGCCAGGAGGTTCGTGGACCAGATACGCAGTATTTT
NA TRBJ2-3 TRBD2 TRBV30 14 CAEGREGMADTQYF TGTGCCGAGGGGCGGGAGGGCATGGCAGATACGCAGTATTTT
NA TRBJ1-1 NA TRBV6-1 14 CASSEAVIGAEAFF TGTGCCAGCAGTGAAGCGGTAATAGGGGCTGAAGCTTTCTTT
few TRBJ1-3 TRBD1 TRBV7-2 16 CASSLGRDSSGNTIYF TGTGCCAGCAGCTTAGGCCGGGACAGCTCTGGAAACACCATATATTTT
NA TRBJ1-2 TRBD1 TRBV5-4 15 CASSSNRGRSVGYTF TGTGCCAGCAGCTCAAACAGGGGGAGGTCGGTTGGCTACACCTTC
NA TRBJ2-7 TRBD2 TRBV9 17 CASSVGGGGLGGTEQYF TGTGCCAGCAGCGTAGGCGGGGGGGGACTAGGAGGGACCGAGCAGTACTTC
NA TRBJ2-7 NA TRBV5-1 14 CASSYPGGTYEQYF TGCGCCAGCAGCTATCCCGGGGGAACCTACGAGCAGTACTTC
NA TRBJ1-6 NA TRBV7-2 14 CASSGRGGNSPLHF TGTGCCAGCAGCGGGCGGGGGGGAAATTCACCCCTCCACTTT
NA TRBJ2-3 TRBD1 TRBV7-9 16 CASSLLHRGSTDTQYF TGTGCCAGCAGCTTGCTCCACAGGGGCAGCACAGATACGCAGTATTTT
NA TRBJ1-6 NA TRBV10-3 11 CASRGNSPLHF TGTGCCTCTCGAGGGAATTCACCCCTCCACTTT
NA TRBJ1-5 TRBD1 TRBV10-3 14 CAIRGTGSNQPQHF TGTGCCATCAGGGGGACAGGGAGCAATCAGCCCCAGCATTTT
once TRBJ1-5 TRBD1 TRBV28 14 CASSPAGGGAVWHF TGTGCCAGCAGTCCCGCGGGAGGGGGCGCGGTATGGCATTTT
NA TRBJ1-3 TRBD1 TRBV11-2 15 CASSQQGASGNTIYF TGTGCCAGCAGCCAACAGGGGGCCTCTGGAAACACCATATATTTT
NA TRBJ1-1 NA TRBV30 13 CAWSVGGQTEAFF TGTGCCTGGAGTGTAGGAGGGCAGACTGAAGCTTTCTTT
NA TRBJ2-3 NA TRBV28 12 CASSPPLDTQYF TGTGCCAGCAGCCCTCCCTTAGATACGCAGTATTTT
once TRBJ2-2 TRBD1 TRBV7-2 18 CAIPTGTGGPLNTGELFF TGTGCCATCCCAACCGGGACAGGGGGCCCTCTGAACACCGGGGAGCTGTTTTTT